One and the same sample provided the 21 T cell receptor beta chains below, sequenced in a study of OX40 agonist ivuxolimab in advanced cancers. The data were produced by immunoSEQ multiplex PCR, yet TCRdb's version contains in-frame clones alone and is incomplete. The sample has 55,000 to 70,000 clones, under 85% seen once. Sequencing used CD4+ or CD8+ T cells sorted from blood, obtained in a trial of the OX40 agonist ivuxolimab. These receptors all come from an adult with an advanced solid tumor such as melanoma, head and neck, liver or kidney cancer.

The chain employs TRBV18 and TRBJ2-2, with 7 bases identical to TRBD1. Trimming cost V 4 bases and J 4 bases; bases outside gene matches: 3. This CDR3 has 14 amino acids. Per germline, CDR1 KGHSH and CDR2 LQKENI. The CDR3 DNA reads TGTGCCAGCTCACGGGACAGCCTCACCGGGGAGCTGTTTTTT. Protein product: CASSRDSLTGELFF.

This clone came up once. This chain joins TRBV5-1 and TRBJ2-3, with TRBD1 matching 9 bases. CDR3 length: 15 amino acids. Germline CDR1 SGHRS, CDR2 YFSETQ. V gave up 4 bases and J gave up 1 base; unmatched junction bases: 4. CDR3 in DNA: TGCGCCAGCAGCCTACAGGGGGCTGGCACAGATACGCAGTATTTT. Translating it yields CASSLQGAGTDTQYF.

This sequence joins TRBV7-2 and TRBJ1-5, with TRBD1 matching 8 bases. Germline V gene sequence: CDR1 SGHTA, CDR2 FQGNSA. The CDR3 sequence is 15 residues long. V gave up 1 base and J gave up 8 bases; unmatched junction bases: 7. The CDR3 bases are TGTGCCAGCAGCTTAGTAGGGACAGGCGGTGAGCCCCAGCATTTT. It encodes CASSLVGTGGEPQHF.

In regard to this clone: An end of the junction differs from the germline gene, which may be a read error. The gene calls are TRBV7-7 and TRBJ2-5; TRBD1 matches 8 bases. Germline V gene sequence: CDR1 SSHAT, CDR2 FNYEAQ (reference sequence). The CDR3 loop spans 13 amino acids. The CDR3, as DNA: TGTGCTAGCAGCCTGGACAGGGAAGAGACCCAGTACTTC. Translating gives CASSLDREETQYF.

This chain connects TRBV18 to TRBJ2-7; D is perhaps TRBD2 (5 bases). The CDR3 sequence is 14 residues long. The V gene lost 1 base and the J gene lost 1 base, with 8 bases spanning the gap. Germline V CDR1 and CDR2: KGHSH, LQKENI. CDR3: CASSPQGGSYEQYF. In DNA form, the CDR3 reads TGTGCCAGCTCACCACAGGGCGGGTCCTACGAGCAGTACTTC.

The CDR3 DNA reads TGTGCCAGCTCCCAGGGACTAGCGGGTTTGAGCTCCTACAATGAGCAGTTCTTC. It specifies CASSQGLAGLSSYNEQFF. The chain recombines TRBV18 with TRBJ2-1, with 12 bases fitting TRBD2. V lost 6 bases to trimming and J lost 0 bases; unmatched junction nucleotides: 9. CDR1 and CDR2 from the germline V gene are KGHSH and LQKENI. This CDR3 has 18 amino acids. Filled out from reference TRBV18 and TRBJ2-1, the complete variable domain reads NAGVMQNPRHLVRRRGQEARLRCSPMKGHSHVYWYRQLPEEGLKFMVYLQKENIIDESGMPKERFSAEFPKEGPSILRIQQVVRGDSAAYFCASSQGLAGLSSYNEQFFGPGTRLTVL.

V gene TRBV5-4 combines with J gene TRBJ2-1; unclear D gene. The germline V gene encodes CDR1 SGHNT and CDR2 YYREEE (reference sequence). The length of the CDR3 is 14 residues. The V and J ends lost 2 bases and 4 bases respectively, with 10 bases between them. The CDR3 DNA follows: TGTGCCAGCAGCTTCTCCACAGAGTACAATGAGCAGTTCTTC. Protein: CASSFSTEYNEQFF.

The chain is built from TRBV29-1 and TRBJ2-5; 10 bases fit TRBD2. The CDR3 contains 13 residues. Looked up from germline, CDR1 is SQVTM and CDR2 is ANQGSEA. Trimming took 6 bases from V and 5 from J; bases not matched to a gene: 6. CDR3 residues: CSVAGTSVETQYF. The CDR3 DNA sequence: TGCAGCGTAGCCGGGACTAGCGTCGAGACCCAGTACTTC.

V gene TRBV4-1 combines with J gene TRBJ1-6; 9 nucleotides align to TRBD1. Germline V CDR1 and CDR2: MGHRA, YSYEKL. This CDR3 spans 19 amino acids. The J segment lost 7 bases and the V segment lost 0 bases, leaving 13 bases of the junction unmatched. The CDR3 coding sequence is TGCGCCAGCAGCCAAGATCTTGGGACAGGGCTGGTATGGAATTCACCCCTCCACTTT. Translating gives CASSQDLGTGLVWNSPLHF.

The genes are TRBV9 and TRBJ1-6; D unresolved. This CDR3 contains 14 residues. The germline V gene has CDR1 SGDLS and CDR2 YYNGEE. The V and J ends lost 0 bases and 7 bases respectively, with 8 bases between them. CDR3: CASSVGMVNSPLHF. DNA for the CDR3: TGTGCCAGCAGCGTAGGAATGGTCAATTCACCCCTCCACTTT.

The chain uses TRBV28 and TRBJ2-7, with D hard to call. Trimming removed 3 bases at V and 4 bases at J, with 10 bases between. Germline CDR1 reads MDHEN; CDR2 reads SYDVKM. The CDR3 consists of 13 residues. The DNA for the CDR3 is TGTGCCAGCAGTTTGGGCCCTTTGTACGAGCAGTACTTC. This encodes CASSLGPLYEQYF.

Only one count was recorded for this clone. The chain joins TRBV5-8 to TRBJ1-2; 9 bases are shared with TRBD1. Germline CDR1 and CDR2: SGHTS and YDEGEE. The CDR3 extends over 15 amino acids. V gave up 4 bases and J gave up 4 bases; unmatched junction bases: 8. In nucleotides, the CDR3 is TGTGCCAGCAGCCCGGGACAGGGATTCAGCTATGGCTACACCTTC. The encoded protein is CASSPGQGFSYGYTF.

V gene TRBV6-6 combines with J gene TRBJ2-5; a weak D match, TRBD1 (6 bases). Trimming took off 8 bases at V and 5 bases at J, with 15 bases between the two ends. CDR3 size: 13 residues. Germline CDR1 reads MNHNY; CDR2 reads SVGAGI (reference sequence). CDR3 bases: TGTGCCAGCGGAGAGGGGGTTTTGGAGACCCAGTACTTC. Translating gives CASGEGVLETQYF.

The chain has TRBV27 and TRBJ2-7; D not resolved. Germline CDR1 and CDR2: MNHEY and SMNVEV (reference sequence). V gave up 8 bases and J gave up 2 bases, with 16 bases separating them. The CDR3 runs 14 residues. The CDR3 here is CASAQFPAPYEQYF. The DNA of the CDR3 is TGTGCCAGCGCCCAGTTCCCTGCGCCCTACGAGCAGTACTTC.

The chain is built from TRBV10-3 and TRBJ2-3; possible D gene TRBD2, 5 bases. Trimming pared 2 bases from V and 4 bases from J, leaving 22 bases between. The CDR3 totals 18 residues. From germline, CDR1 is ENHRY and CDR2 SYGVKD. The CDR3 reads CAISELLEVTGWSDTQYF. DNA for the CDR3: TGTGCCATCAGTGAGCTCCTTGAGGTTACGGGATGGTCAGATACGCAGTATTTT.

The V call is TRBV4-1, the J call TRBJ2-5; tentative D call: TRBD2 (5 bases). The DNA end is a closer match to TRBJ2-7, so the J assignment may be wrong. The germline V gene has CDR1 MGHRA and CDR2 YSYEKL. The CDR3 consists of 15 residues. The CDR3 DNA follows: TGCGCCAGCAAAAAGTTCGAGGGCAGCTCCTACGAGCAGTACTTC. It encodes CASKKFEGSSYEQYF.

This clone came up once. The CDR3 DNA follows: TGTGCCAGCAGTTACACTTTGGCCAGTCCTACAGATACGCAGTATTTT. It is translated as CASSYTLASPTDTQYF. The chain uses TRBV6-5 and TRBJ2-3; D gene ambiguous. Germline CDR1 reads MNHEY; CDR2 reads SVGAGI. V was shortened by 2 bases and J by 3 bases, with 15 bases between the two germline ends. This CDR3 has 16 amino acids.

V gene TRBV28 combines with J gene TRBJ1-2; 9 bases fit TRBD1. With 5 bases clipped from V and 8 bases from J, the junction kept 3 bases outside the gene matches. In germline, CDR1 is MDHEN, CDR2 SYDVKM. CDR3 length: 12 residues. In nucleotides, the CDR3 is TGTGCCAGCAGTAGACAGGGGGTAGGCTACACCTTC. This codes for CASSRQGVGYTF.

This chain joins TRBV11-2 and TRBJ2-3; the match to TRBD2 covers 12 bases. V gave up 4 bases and J gave up 6 bases; unmatched junction bases: 8. CDR1 is SGHAT and CDR2 is FQNNGV in the germline V gene. The CDR3 runs 16 residues. CDR3 DNA: TGTGCCAGCAGCTCAAGCCTAGCGGGAGGGCGGGATACGCAGTATTTT. It is translated as CASSSSLAGGRDTQYF.

In the case of this clone: Relative to the germline gene, one junction end is altered; a read error may explain this. The chain combines TRBV19 with TRBJ2-1; 11 nucleotides agree with TRBD2. The CDR3 consists of 14 residues. Germline V gives CDR1 LNHDA, CDR2 SQIVND (reference sequence). Here the CDR3 reads CASSIAGGPVEQFF. The CDR3 DNA sequence: TGTGCCAGTAGCATAGCGGGAGGGCCAGTCGAGCAGTTCTTC.

V and J are TRBV7-2 and TRBJ2-7, with D maybe TRBD1 (5 bases). There are 14 residues in the CDR3. With 1 base removed from V and 3 bases from J, the gap between germline ends came to 10 bases. CDR1 is SGHTA and CDR2 is FQGNSA in the germline V gene. The DNA of the CDR3 is TGTGCCAGCAGCTTAGGGGGCAGTTTCTACGAGCAGTACTTC. It yields the protein CASSLGGSFYEQYF.